The sequence of this T cell receptor beta chain was determined in a study of blood T cell repertoires in COVID-19. On the study more broadly: Material from acute and convalescent COVID-19 was sourced from the United States, Italy and Spain. PBMCs, B-cell-depleted T cells, or T cells provided the cDNA or gDNA that made up the material.

As originally analysed: Using reference gene primer amplification, nucleated cell counts were estimated. Assay: immunoSEQ multiplex PCR; the TCRdb copy retains only in-frame clones and omits some. V and J calls and clone size come straight from that table; D and trimming were deduced from the DNA. The sample records about 190,000 clones, roughly 80% being singletons. The sequencing sample was made of peripheral blood. This clonotype originated in a woman aged 45-65 years with acute or convalescent COVID-19.

CDR3: CSASGGRGNTEAFF. CDR3 coding DNA: TGCAGTGCTAGTGGGGGCAGGGGGAACACTGAAGCTTTCTTT. This chain joins TRBV20-1 and TRBJ1-1; D may be TRBD1 (6 bases). Per the germline V gene, CDR1 is DFQATT and CDR2 is SNEGSKA (reference sequence). The CDR3 contains 14 residues. Trimming removed 3 bases at V and 1 base at J, with 12 bases between.